This TCR beta chain appears in the sequencing data of a study of OX40 agonist ivuxolimab in advanced cancers. The wider study: The drug used for patients, ivuxolimab, was an agonistic anti-OX40 (CD134) antibody. Findings and caveats of the study: Both CD4+ and CD8+ T cell populations in blood had undergone clonal expansion by week 6 at 0.1 to 3.0 mg/kg.

Trimming took off 6 bases at V and 3 bases at J, with 13 bases between the two ends. The CDR3 covers 14 residues. Germline CDR1 and CDR2: SNHLY and FYNNEI. Worth noting for this clone: Its antigen is not known.

Here immunoSEQ multiplex PCR was the method, and the copy in TCRdb shows in-frame clones only, minus some. The repertoire consists of about 83,000 clones, with 85% occurring once and the leading ten covering 0.65% to 0.8%. The chain joins TRBV2 to TRBJ2-3, with D maybe TRBD1 (6 bases). This receptor was taken from an adult with an advanced solid tumor such as melanoma, head and neck, liver or kidney cancer. The sequencing here drew on CD4+ or CD8+ T cells sorted from blood, taken in a trial of the OX40 agonist ivuxolimab. CDR3 nucleotides: TGTGCCAGCAGGGGGACCACAGGGACAGATACGCAGTATTTT. It specifies CASRGTTGTDTQYF.